This record covers a single T cell receptor (beta chain). These data are taken from a study of T cell changes during pregnancy in multiple sclerosis. TCRdb's table, derived via immunoSEQ multiplex PCR, lists solely in-frame clones and lacks some. The sample yields about 23,000 clones, 86% seen once. The V and J ends lost 6 bases and 6 bases respectively, with 14 bases between them. The CDR3 is made up of 13 amino acids. Per germline, CDR1 LNHDA and CDR2 SQIVND (reference sequence). The V call is TRBV19, the J call TRBJ1-2; tentative D call: TRBD1 (6 bases). The sequencing here drew on CD4+ T cells from peripheral blood mononuclear cells, taken in the first trimester of pregnancy. The TCR sequence derives from a female donor in good health, enrolled as a control in a pregnancy study. The CDR3 region has the DNA TGTGCCAGTAGCCGCGGGGGCGAAGATGGCTACACCTTC. Protein product: CASSRGGEDGYTF.